These 2 T cell receptor beta chains came from one sample sequenced in a study of blood T cell repertoires in COVID-19. Generated by immunoSEQ multiplex PCR, the TCRdb table keeps only in-frame clones and is missing some. The sample carries tens of thousands of clones, about 87% recorded once. What was sequenced was peripheral blood. The receptors derive from a man aged 45-60 years with active or convalescent COVID-19.

This sequence joins TRBV21-1 and TRBJ2-5; the table assigns TRBD1, which was not confirmed against the DNA. TRBV21-1 constitutes a pseudogene. The CDR3 runs 16 residues. CDR3 region: CASSKASTGGQETQYF. The CDR3, as DNA: TGTGCCAGCAGCAAAGCGTCGACAGGGGGACAAGAGACCCAGTACTTC.

CDR3 bases: TGTGCCAGCACCCCCGGGAGGGGTAACTATGGCTACACCTTC. This gives the protein CASTPGRGNYGYTF. This chain links TRBV7-3 with TRBJ1-2, with D possibly TRBD1 on 5 matching bases. CDR1 and CDR2 (germline): SGHTA, FQGTGA. CDR3 length: 14 residues. The V end was cut by 7 bases, the J end by 1 base, with 13 bases between.